One sample yielded the 27 T cell receptor beta chains listed below, sequenced in a study of read filtering for tumor transcriptome and immune sequencing. Molecular barcoded adaptors covering alpha/delta and beta/gamma chains were used on about 0.4 ug RNA. MiXCR, run by TCRdb on the reads, gives a single entry per CDR3 protein. The sample contains 30,000 to 35,000 distinct CDR3 sequences, about 18% of which appear only once. The sample was a population of CD138-negative cells sorted from bone marrow. The receptors come from a donor aged 40 or over with multiple myeloma.

The chain has TRBV5-1 and TRBJ2-2; 9 nucleotides line up with TRBD2. Germline V gives CDR1 SGHRS, CDR2 YFSETQ. CDR3 length equals 15 residues. With V trimmed by 5 bases and J by 5 bases, 7 bases remained unmatched. The CDR3 is CASSGQRGATGELFF. The CDR3 nucleotides are TGCGCCAGCAGTGGTCAGCGGGGGGCGACCGGGGAGCTGTTTTTT.

This clonotype was picked up a small number of times. This chain uses TRBV7-2 with TRBJ1-1; D not resolved. CDR3 size: 14 residues. Germline CDR1 and CDR2: SGHTA and FQGNSA. V was clipped by 6 bases and J by 1 base, with 12 bases between them. The CDR3 loop reads CASRAYVGNTEAFF. The CDR3, as DNA: TGTGCCAGCAGAGCTTATGTTGGGAACACTGAAGCTTTCTTT.

The sample holds a few counts of this clonotype. The gene calls are TRBV7-9 and TRBJ2-7, with 7 nucleotides matching TRBD1. Trimming at V came to 1 base and at J to 5 bases, leaving 8 bases not matched to a gene. The germline CDR1 and CDR2 sequences are SEHNR and FQNEAQ (reference sequence). This CDR3 spans 15 amino acids. CDR3 protein: CASSLGWGRGNEQYF. The CDR3 region has the DNA TGTGCCAGCAGCTTAGGATGGGGCAGGGGGAACGAGCAGTACTTC. Full variable domain (outside the CDR3, taken from reference TRBV7-9 and TRBJ2-7): DTGVSQNPRHKITKRGQNVTFRCDPISEHNRLYWYRQTLGQGPEFLTYFQNEAQLEKSRLLSDRFSAERPKGSFSTLEIQRTEQGDSAMYLCASSLGWGRGNEQYFGPGTRLTVT.

V and J are TRBV20-1 and TRBJ2-5; 10 bases are shared with TRBD2. Germline values: CDR1 DFQATT, CDR2 SNEGSKA (reference sequence). The CDR3 loop spans 14 amino acids. With V trimmed by 3 bases and J by 6 bases, 7 bases remained unmatched. The CDR3 sequence is CSASALAGEKTQYF. CDR3 DNA sequence: TGCAGTGCTAGTGCCCTAGCGGGGGAAAAGACCCAGTACTTC.

In DNA, the CDR3 is TGTGCCAGCACGGCGGGGGGCTACGCCGGGGAGCTGTTTTTT. Translating gives CASTAGGYAGELFF. V gene TRBV3-1 combines with J gene TRBJ2-2; the match to TRBD2 covers 8 bases. The germline CDR1 and CDR2 sequences are LGHDT and YNNKEL (reference sequence). The CDR3 has 14 residues. Trimming took 7 bases from V and 6 from J; bases not matched to a gene: 7.

V and J are TRBV11-2 and TRBJ2-7, with a tentative D call TRBD1 (5 bases). Germline-derived CDR1 and CDR2 are SGHAT and FQNNGV. The CDR3 loop spans 15 amino acids. The germline V and J ends were trimmed by 2 bases and 4 bases, with 15 bases remaining between them. CDR3 loop: CASSLNMAGRYEQYF. In DNA, the CDR3 is TGTGCCAGCAGCTTAAACATGGCAGGGCGATACGAGCAGTACTTC. The variable domain in full, with the rest retrieved from reference TRBV11-2 and TRBJ2-7, is EAGVAQSPRYKIIEKRQSVAFWCNPISGHATLYWYQQILGQGPKLLIQFQNNGVVDDSQLPKDRFSAERLKGVDSTLKIQPAKLEDSAVYLCASSLNMAGRYEQYFGPGTRLTVT.

This clonotype was counted many times. The chain couples TRBV11-1 to TRBJ2-1, with 7 bases matching TRBD1. The V and J ends lost 2 bases and 10 bases, in that order; junction bases with no gene match: 8. Germline V gives CDR1 SGHAT, CDR2 FQDESV (reference sequence). The CDR3 loop spans 14 amino acids. The CDR3 DNA follows: TGTGCCAGCAGCTTAAGGGGACAGCTCGGGGAGCAGTTCTTC. Translated: CASSLRGQLGEQFF. The full variable domain, its missing parts supplied by reference TRBV11-1 and TRBJ2-1, is EAEVAQSPRYKITEKSQAVAFWCDPISGHATLYWYRQILGQGPELLVQFQDESVVDDSQLPKDRFSAERLKGVDSTLKIQPAELGDSAMYLCASSLRGQLGEQFFGPGTRLTVL.

CDR3 nucleotide sequence: TGTGCCATTGCGACCTCTAGCGGGGGTCAGAGTATCACAGATACGCAGTATTTT. As protein: CAIATSSGGQSITDTQYF. The chain combines TRBV10-3 with TRBJ2-3, with 10 bases matching TRBD2. Germline V gives CDR1 ENHRY, CDR2 SYGVKD. With 9 bases clipped from V and 2 bases from J, the junction kept 17 bases outside the gene matches. This CDR3 comprises 18 residues.

This clonotype was found many times. J is TRBJ2-5 and V is TRBV14; 9 positions match TRBD2. CDR1 is SGHDN and CDR2 is FVKESK in the germline V gene. CDR3 length equals 16 residues. Trimming removed 3 bases from V and 1 base from J; junction bases left unmatched: 6. In DNA, the CDR3 is TGTGCCAGCAGCCAGCTGACTAGCGGAACCCAAGAGACCCAGTACTTC. Residues: CASSQLTSGTQETQYF.

This clonotype has more than one count but fewer than ten. One junction end disagrees with the germline gene, perhaps due to a read error. This sequence joins TRBV3-1 and TRBJ2-6; D is perhaps TRBD1 (5 bases). The CDR3 consists of 15 residues. The germline V gene has CDR1 LGHDT and CDR2 YNNKEL (reference sequence). CDR3: CASSSTPSGANVPTF. CDR3 DNA: TGTGCCAGCAGCTCGACGCCCTCTGGGGCCAACGTCCCGACTTTC.

This clonotype was seen repeatedly, ten times or more. V and J are TRBV29-1 and TRBJ1-1; D gene ambiguous. With 1 base removed from V and 1 base from J, the gap between germline ends came to 7 bases. The length of the CDR3 is 13 residues. Germline lookup yields CDR1 SQVTM and CDR2 ANQGSEA. CDR3 nucleotides: TGCAGCGTTGAAGGCAGTCCGAACACTGAAGCTTTCTTT. As protein: CSVEGSPNTEAFF. The complete variable domain, with remaining parts taken from reference TRBV29-1 and TRBJ1-1, reads SAVISQKPSRDICQRGTSLTIQCQVDSQVTMMFWYRQQPGQSLTLIATANQGSEATYESGFVIDKFPISRPNLTFSTLTVSNMSPEDSSIYLCSVEGSPNTEAFFGQGTRLTVV.

This clonotype showed up many times. The V and J genes are TRBV2 and TRBJ2-5; either TRBD1 or TRBD2 may supply D (5 bases each). Germline assignment: CDR1 SNHLY and CDR2 FYNNEI. V was cut by 4 bases and J by 4 bases, with 19 bases left in between. This CDR3 has 16 residues. The CDR3 reads CASSAFGRARGETQYF. The CDR3 DNA is TGTGCCAGCAGTGCCTTTGGGCGGGCGAGGGGAGAGACCCAGTACTTC.

This clonotype was picked up many times. This sequence joins TRBV7-9 and TRBJ2-1, with 8 bases matching TRBD1. The CDR3 has 19 residues. The V and J ends lost 5 bases and 3 bases, in that order; junction bases with no gene match: 18. Germline CDR1 SEHNR, CDR2 FQNEAQ (reference sequence). CDR3 DNA: TGTGCCAGCAGCCGCAATTACCATACACGACAGGGGAACTACAATGAGCAGTTCTTC. Translated, it gives CASSRNYHTRQGNYNEQFF.

This clonotype was seen at least ten times. The chain recombines TRBV5-5 with TRBJ2-7; D is possibly TRBD1 (6 bases). V was shortened by 4 bases and J by 2 bases, with 16 bases between the two germline ends. The CDR3 is 15 amino acids. Germline lookup yields CDR1 SGHKS and CDR2 YYEKEE (reference sequence). CDR3 in amino acids: CASSEGVTDTYEQYF. CDR3 sequence (DNA): TGTGCCAGCAGCGAGGGGGTGACAGATACCTACGAGCAGTACTTC.

This clonotype showed up many times. CDR3 amino acids: CASSPLSQNTEAFF. CDR3 coding DNA: TGTGCCAGCTCACCACTTTCTCAGAACACTGAAGCTTTCTTT. The J gene is TRBJ1-1, the V gene TRBV18; D gene unclear. Germline values: CDR1 KGHSH, CDR2 LQKENI. Trimming took off 1 base at V and 1 base at J, with 7 bases between the two ends. The CDR3 has 14 residues.

This clonotype was counted many times. The rearrangement joins TRBV29-1 to TRBJ1-1; 9 bases line up with TRBD1. V lost 7 bases, J lost 5 bases, and 8 bases stayed unmatched. Germline-derived CDR1 and CDR2 are SQVTM and ANQGSEA. This CDR3 spans 13 amino acids. CDR3 amino acids: CSASGTGLTEAFF. The CDR3, as DNA: TGCAGCGCATCCGGGACAGGGTTGACTGAAGCTTTCTTT.

There are a few counts of this clonotype. The genes are TRBV12-3 or TRBV12-4 and TRBJ1-3, with unresolved D. The CDR3 totals 13 residues. The V end lost 4 bases, the J end lost 3 bases, and 7 bases lay between the germline ends. CDR3 in DNA: TGTGCCAGCAGTTCCCTAATTGGAAACACCATATATTTT. As protein: CASSSLIGNTIYF.

This clonotype was counted many times. J is TRBJ1-6 and V is TRBV2; a possible D gene is TRBD1 (5 bases). V lost 0 bases and J 8 bases, leaving 14 bases between the germline ends. The CDR3 is made up of 16 amino acids. CDR1 SNHLY and CDR2 FYNNEI come from the germline V gene. CDR3 protein: CASSEAGTLYYSPLHF. CDR3 bases: TGTGCCAGCAGTGAAGCTGGGACCCTTTACTATTCACCCCTCCACTTT.

In this sample, this clonotype turned up many times. V usage is TRBV19 and J usage is TRBJ1-1; D remains unclear. The germline CDR1 and CDR2 sequences are LNHDA and SQIVND (reference sequence). The CDR3 extends over 17 amino acids. Trimming left V 5 bases short and J 1 base short, with 20 bases between. As DNA, the CDR3 is TGTGCCAGTAGTGTCCATACTGGCCTCCTCGGGAACACTGAAGCTTTCTTT. Its protein product is CASSVHTGLLGNTEAFF.

Many counts were recorded for this clonotype. The chain couples TRBV19 to TRBJ2-7; 7 nucleotides align to TRBD1. The CDR3 is made up of 16 amino acids. Germline V gene sequence: CDR1 LNHDA, CDR2 SQIVND (reference sequence). Trimming cost V 6 bases and J 3 bases; bases outside gene matches: 14. The CDR3 sequence: CASSTLGTDGHYEQYF. CDR3 DNA: TGTGCCAGTAGCACGTTAGGGACAGACGGGCACTACGAGCAGTACTTC.

A remark on this clonotype: A much more abundant neighbour one base away suggests this may be a read error. The chain uses TRBV5-1 and TRBJ2-7; no definite D call. CDR1 and CDR2 from the germline V gene are SGHRS and YFSETQ. The CDR3 is 16 amino acids. CDR3 amino acids: CASGLGNGPLPYEQYF. The CDR3 DNA reads as TGCGCCAGCGGCTTGGGTAACGGACCTTTGCCCTACGAGCAGTACTTC.

This clonotype has at least ten counts. The genes are TRBV19 and TRBJ2-7; 9 nucleotides line up with TRBD2. Losses at the gene ends were 6 bases for V and 1 base for J; bases not matched to a gene: 7. Germline CDR1 is LNHDA and CDR2 is SQIVND (reference sequence). The CDR3 runs to 15 residues. CDR3 region: CASRPGLAPSYEQYF. In DNA form, the CDR3 reads TGTGCCAGTAGACCGGGACTAGCACCTTCCTACGAGCAGTACTTC. The complete variable domain, with remaining parts taken from reference TRBV19 and TRBJ2-7, reads DGGITQSPKYLFRKEGQNVTLSCEQNLNHDAMYWYRQDPGQGLRLIYYSQIVNDFQKGDIAEGYSVSREKKESFPLTVTSAQKNPTAFYLCASRPGLAPSYEQYFGPGTRLTVT.

This clonotype was recorded many times. The chain is built from TRBV10-3 and TRBJ1-1; tentative D call: TRBD1 (5 bases). The CDR3 covers 14 residues. Trimming took 4 bases from V and 1 from J, leaving 10 bases between them. Germline assignment: CDR1 ENHRY and CDR2 SYGVKD. The CDR3 sequence: CAISGGQANTEAFF. DNA of the CDR3: TGTGCCATCAGTGGGGGCCAAGCGAACACTGAAGCTTTCTTT.

This clonotype was picked up many times. This rearrangement joins TRBV29-1 to TRBJ2-3, with TRBD2 identical over 8 bases. The junction had 8 bases not matched to a gene; V was cut back by 3 bases and J by 3 bases. The germline V gene has CDR1 SQVTM and CDR2 ANQGSEA. The CDR3 contains 15 residues. CDR3 protein: CSVDVAGGSTDTQYF. CDR3 sequence (DNA): TGCAGCGTTGACGTCGCGGGAGGCTCGACAGATACGCAGTATTTT.

This clonotype was counted ten times or more. This sequence joins TRBV6-2 or TRBV6-3 and TRBJ2-5; D is uncertain. The CDR3 length is 14 residues. Germline V lookup: CDR1 MNHEY, CDR2 SVGEGT. V was cut by 5 bases and J by 4 bases, with 14 bases left in between. The CDR3 nucleotides are TGTGCCAGCAGTCCCGCTGGATGGCGAGAGACCCAGTACTTC. Protein: CASSPAGWRETQYF.

Of note for this clonotype: This clone may be a read error of a much larger clone one base away. The chain employs TRBV5-4 and TRBJ2-1; tentative D call: TRBD2 (5 bases). Germline V gene data show CDR1 as SGHNT and CDR2 as YYREEE (reference sequence). V gave up 2 bases and J gave up 5 bases, with 8 bases separating them. The CDR3 is made up of 13 amino acids. Here the CDR3 reads CASSFGMNNEQFF. DNA for the CDR3: TGTGCCAGCAGCTTCGGGATGAACAATGAGCAGTTCTTC.

The chain joins TRBV6-5 to TRBJ1-4; D gene uncertain. The ends were cut back, 5 bases at V and 7 bases at J, with 14 bases in the middle. This CDR3 has 14 residues. The germline V gene has CDR1 MNHEY and CDR2 SVGAGI. The CDR3 bases are TGTGCCAGCAGTCAGCGGGGAGGCGGTGAAAAACTGTTTTTT. Translation gives CASSQRGGGEKLFF.